These 4 T cell receptor beta chains were all obtained from the same sample, sequenced in a study of T cells in Graves' hyperthyroidism and ophthalmopathy. TCR beta CDR3 regions were amplified from RNA. When the TCR CDR3 underwent first-round RT-PCR, the HTBI primer set was used. Each CDR3 protein is one row after TCRdb ran MiXCR on the multiplex PCR reads. The sample holds some 490,000 distinct CDR3 sequences, around a fifth seen once. The specimen sequenced was blood. All receptors come from a woman between 65 and 79 years old with Graves' ophthalmopathy.

The chain links TRBV28 to TRBJ2-3, with TRBD1 matching 11 bases. CDR3 length: 15 amino acids. Trimming cost V 3 bases and J 9 bases; bases outside gene matches: 8. The germline V gene has CDR1 MDHEN and CDR2 SYDVKM. CDR3 residues: CASSFDKRTGGTQYF. The CDR3 DNA reads as TGTGCCAGCAGTTTCGATAAAAGGACAGGGGGCACGCAGTATTTT.

This clonotype has a handful of counts. The chain carries TRBV5-1 and TRBJ1-4; 10 bases agree with TRBD1. Losses at the gene ends were 2 bases for V and 1 base for J; bases not matched to a gene: 2. Germline CDR1 is SGHRS and CDR2 is YFSETQ. The CDR3 is 16 amino acids. Here the CDR3 reads CASSFRDRGTNEKLFF. DNA for the CDR3: TGCGCCAGCAGCTTCCGGGACAGGGGAACTAATGAAAAACTGTTTTTT.

V and J are TRBV9 and TRBJ2-3; 11 nucleotides agree with TRBD2. CDR1 and CDR2 (germline): SGDLS, YYNGEE. J was trimmed by 2 bases and V by 3 bases; bases with no gene match: 8. CDR3 size: 17 residues. CDR3 in amino acids: CASSASTSGTYTDTQYF. The CDR3 DNA is TGTGCCAGCAGCGCCTCGACTAGCGGGACCTACACAGATACGCAGTATTTT.

There are a few counts of this clonotype. An end of the junction does not agree with germline; a read error may underlie this. CDR3 protein: CASSLGGKITDMQYF. In DNA, the CDR3 is TGCGCCAGCAGCTTGGGGGGTAAGATCACAGATATGCAGTATTTT. The chain links TRBV5-1 to TRBJ2-3; no firm D call. CDR1 and CDR2 (germline): SGHRS, YFSETQ. The CDR3 runs to 15 residues.